A single sample gave rise to the 23 T cell receptor beta chains below, sequenced in a study of cytomegalovirus exposure and HLA in healthy donors. The PCR had 60 Vbeta and 13 Jbeta primers. Generated by immunoSEQ multiplex PCR, the TCRdb table keeps only in-frame clones and is missing some. The sample has about 130,000 clones; 80% to 85% are singletons. Sequenced: PBMCs. Receptors originate from a woman in her 30s in good health and CMV-seronegative.

The chain uses TRBV6-1 and TRBJ1-5, with unresolved D. Germline V lookup: CDR1 MNHNS, CDR2 SASEGT. Trimming left V 5 bases short and J 4 bases short, with 9 bases between. This CDR3 contains 13 residues. The CDR3: CASSNRENQPQHF. CDR3 DNA sequence: TGTGCCAGCAGTAACAGAGAAAATCAGCCCCAGCATTTT.

The V call is TRBV4-1, the J call TRBJ1-2; the match to TRBD1 covers 12 bases. The CDR3 covers 17 residues. Per germline, CDR1 MGHRA and CDR2 YSYEKL. Trimming at V came to 0 bases and at J to 7 bases, leaving 9 bases not matched to a gene. CDR3 region: CASSQDGGDRGLFGYTF. The CDR3 nucleotides are TGCGCCAGCAGCCAAGATGGAGGGGACAGGGGGCTGTTTGGCTACACCTTC.

V usage is TRBV27 and J usage is TRBJ2-7; D gene unclear. CDR3 length: 11 residues. Between the trimmed V and J ends, which lost 4 bases and 4 bases, there was a span of 5 bases. The germline CDR1 and CDR2 sequences are MNHEY and SMNVEV (reference sequence). In DNA, the CDR3 is TGTGCCAGCAGTTCCACTTACGAGCAGTACTTC. Its protein product is CASSSTYEQYF.

A few counts support this clone. The J gene is TRBJ1-4, the V gene TRBV5-5; tentatively, D is TRBD1 (5 bases). The CDR3 runs 17 residues. Looked up from germline, CDR1 is SGHKS and CDR2 is YYEKEE (reference sequence). V lost 1 base to trimming and J lost 4 bases, with 17 bases between them. The CDR3 loop is CASSLSGRGAVNEKLFF. Here the CDR3 DNA reads TGTGCCAGCAGCTTGAGTGGGAGGGGAGCCGTTAATGAAAAACTGTTTTTT.

This clone was detected only a few times. The V call is TRBV6-5, the J call TRBJ1-6; TRBD1 agrees at 8 bases. Germline CDR1 is MNHEY and CDR2 is SVGAGI. The V and J ends lost 5 bases and 8 bases, in that order; junction bases with no gene match: 2. The CDR3 has 13 residues. Here the CDR3 reads CASSVDRDSPLHF. As DNA, the CDR3 is TGTGCCAGCAGTGTGGACAGGGATTCACCCCTCCACTTT.

V is TRBV9 and J is TRBJ1-5; 7 nucleotides agree with TRBD1. Looked up from germline, CDR1 is SGDLS and CDR2 is YYNGEE. The CDR3 runs 15 residues. The V and J ends lost 4 bases and 7 bases, in that order; junction bases with no gene match: 11. The CDR3, as DNA: TGTGCCAGCAGCTTAGGGGGCGGGGGTAACCAGCCCCAGCATTTT. Its translation: CASSLGGGGNQPQHF.

This chain uses TRBV6-1 with TRBJ1-2; tentatively, D is TRBD1 (6 bases). Germline values: CDR1 MNHNS, CDR2 SASEGT. The CDR3 is 15 amino acids. Trimming cost V 8 bases and J 5 bases, with 21 bases left between them. In DNA form, the CDR3 reads TGTGCCAGCTACGGACAGAGCCCCCTAACGTATGGCTACACCTTC. Translation gives CASYGQSPLTYGYTF.

The V gene is TRBV11-2, the J gene TRBJ1-6; TRBD1 might be the D (6 bases). Germline values: CDR1 SGHAT, CDR2 FQNNGV. V dropped 4 bases and J dropped 12 bases, with 16 bases sitting between them. This CDR3 comprises 14 residues. CDR3 nucleotide sequence: TGTGCCAGCAGCTCCCAACCGGGACAAGTACCCCTCCACTTT. It specifies CASSSQPGQVPLHF.

The V and J genes are TRBV9 and TRBJ1-2; 11 nucleotides line up with TRBD1. This CDR3 has 15 residues. CDR1 SGDLS and CDR2 YYNGEE come from the germline V gene. The junction had 5 bases not matched to a gene; V was cut back by 0 bases and J by 7 bases. The CDR3 spells CASSVDGQGARGYTF. CDR3 nucleotides: TGTGCCAGCAGCGTAGATGGACAGGGGGCCCGTGGCTACACCTTC.

This chain links TRBV30 with TRBJ2-1, with D possibly being TRBD2 (5 bases). The length of the CDR3 is 12 residues. Deletions cut 0 bases from V and 9 bases from J, with 9 bases between. Germline CDR1 and CDR2: GTSNPN and SVGIG (reference sequence). The CDR3 region is CAWSVARGEQFF. CDR3 DNA sequence: TGTGCCTGGAGTGTGGCCCGGGGTGAGCAGTTCTTC.

J is TRBJ1-2 and V is TRBV25-1, with unresolved D. Germline loops: CDR1 MGHDK, CDR2 SYGVNS. Trimming cost V 2 bases and J 4 bases, with 8 bases left between them. This CDR3 is built from 13 residues. The CDR3 loop is CASSEGQAYGYTF. Here the CDR3 DNA reads TGTGCCAGCAGTGAAGGTCAGGCCTATGGCTACACCTTC.

The chain uses TRBV29-1 and TRBJ2-5; TRBD2 aligns across 10 bases. V shed 5 bases, J shed 4 bases, and the junction held 4 bases outside the gene matches. Germline V gives CDR1 SQVTM, CDR2 ANQGSEA. This CDR3 comprises 13 residues. Here the CDR3 reads CSVPAGGRETQYF. The CDR3 DNA sequence: TGCAGCGTTCCAGCGGGAGGGAGAGAGACCCAGTACTTC.

The rearrangement uses TRBV10-1 and TRBJ1-4; 11 bases fit TRBD1. With 11 bases clipped from V and 2 bases from J, the junction kept 7 bases outside the gene matches. The CDR3 spans 15 residues. CDR1 is WNHNN and CDR2 is SYGVQD in the germline V gene (reference sequence). The CDR3 nucleotides read TGCGCCCGCCGGGACAGGGGGTTGACTAATGAAAAACTGTTTTTT. Its protein is CARRDRGLTNEKLFF.

The J gene is TRBJ1-5, the V gene TRBV5-6, with 10 bases fitting TRBD1. The J segment lost 0 bases and the V segment lost 4 bases, leaving 7 bases of the junction unmatched. Germline CDR1 reads SGHDT; CDR2 reads YYEEEE. The CDR3 sequence is 17 residues long. CDR3 protein: CASSGGQGTFSNQPQHF. CDR3 nucleotide sequence: TGTGCCAGCAGCGGGGGACAGGGGACTTTTAGCAATCAGCCCCAGCATTTT.

The V call is TRBV29-1, the J call TRBJ2-5, with D possibly matching TRBD2 (5 bases). CDR1 is SQVTM and CDR2 is ANQGSEA in the germline V gene. This CDR3 comprises 12 residues. Trimming cost V 3 bases and J 4 bases, with 9 bases left between them. The CDR3 sequence is CSVDGVLETQYF. The CDR3 region has the DNA TGCAGCGTTGACGGGGTTCTAGAGACCCAGTACTTC. The variable domain in full, completed from reference TRBV29-1 and TRBJ2-5, reads SAVISQKPSRDICQRGTSLTIQCQVDSQVTMMFWYRQQPGQSLTLIATANQGSEATYESGFVIDKFPISRPNLTFSTLTVSNMSPEDSSIYLCSVDGVLETQYFGPGTRLLVL.

This chain connects TRBV29-1 to TRBJ2-4; possibly TRBD2 for D (7 bases). The length of the CDR3 is 15 residues. The V end lost 4 bases, the J end lost 1 base, and 14 bases lay between the germline ends. Germline assignment: CDR1 SQVTM and CDR2 ANQGSEA. The CDR3 spells CSVGEGGTAKNIQYF. The CDR3 bases are TGCAGCGTTGGGGAGGGGGGGACGGCCAAAAACATTCAGTACTTC.

The genes are TRBV7-6 and TRBJ1-6; 7 nucleotides agree with TRBD1. The CDR3 is 15 amino acids. Germline V gives CDR1 SGHVS, CDR2 FNYEAQ. V gave up 6 bases and J gave up 6 bases; unmatched junction bases: 8. CDR3: CASSFQGDLNSPLHF. The CDR3 DNA reads TGTGCCAGCAGTTTTCAGGGGGATCTTAATTCACCCCTCCACTTT.

The chain is built from TRBV7-3 and TRBJ2-2; no reliable D call. From germline, CDR1 is SGHTA and CDR2 FQGTGA. This CDR3 is built from 12 residues. Trimming shortened V by 4 bases and J by 3 bases, and 3 bases separated the two germline ends. CDR3 region: CASSSYTGELFF. In DNA form, the CDR3 reads TGTGCCAGCAGCTCTTACACCGGGGAGCTGTTTTTT.

V gene TRBV27 combines with J gene TRBJ1-6; TRBD1 agrees at 9 bases. After removal of 6 bases from V and 7 bases from J, the junction contained 4 bases not matched to a gene. The V gene's germline CDR1 is MNHEY and CDR2 SMNVEV (reference sequence). The CDR3 consists of 14 residues. In DNA, the CDR3 is TGTGCCAGCAGGAGGGACAGGGAGAATTCACCCCTCCACTTT. Amino acids: CASRRDRENSPLHF.

The CDR3 sequence is CASSVQGATREQYF. The CDR3 nucleotides read TGTGCCAGCAGCGTACAGGGGGCGACGAGGGAGCAGTACTTC. This chain uses TRBV7-2 with TRBJ2-7; 9 bases line up with TRBD1. The length of the CDR3 is 14 residues. With V trimmed by 5 bases and J by 7 bases, 9 bases remained unmatched. Germline-derived CDR1 and CDR2 are SGHTA and FQGNSA.

This clone was seen just once. This chain joins TRBV7-9 and TRBJ2-1; D may be TRBD2 (6 bases). The V and J ends lost 5 bases and 3 bases respectively, with 23 bases between them. In germline, CDR1 is SEHNR, CDR2 FQNEAQ (reference sequence). CDR3 length: 18 residues. CDR3 sequence reads: CASSGPRFLAQFYNEQFF. Written as DNA, the CDR3 is TGTGCCAGCAGCGGGCCCAGATTTCTAGCGCAATTCTACAATGAGCAGTTCTTC.

The J gene is TRBJ1-1, the V gene TRBV10-3; TRBD1 matches 11 bases. From germline, CDR1 is ENHRY and CDR2 SYGVKD. V trimming: 6 bases; J trimming: 5 bases; junction bases outside the gene matches: 2. This CDR3 comprises 13 residues. CDR3 amino acids: CAISGTGGTEAFF. CDR3 nucleotide sequence: TGTGCCATCAGCGGGACAGGGGGTACTGAAGCTTTCTTT.

Here the CDR3 reads CASSPGQEETQYF. The CDR3 nucleotides are TGTGCCAGCAGCCCGGGACAGGAAGAGACCCAGTACTTC. The chain has TRBV5-4 and TRBJ2-5, with 8 bases fitting TRBD1. This CDR3 spans 13 amino acids. J lost 3 bases, V lost 4 bases, and 2 bases had no gene match. CDR1 and CDR2 (germline): SGHNT, YYREEE (reference sequence).